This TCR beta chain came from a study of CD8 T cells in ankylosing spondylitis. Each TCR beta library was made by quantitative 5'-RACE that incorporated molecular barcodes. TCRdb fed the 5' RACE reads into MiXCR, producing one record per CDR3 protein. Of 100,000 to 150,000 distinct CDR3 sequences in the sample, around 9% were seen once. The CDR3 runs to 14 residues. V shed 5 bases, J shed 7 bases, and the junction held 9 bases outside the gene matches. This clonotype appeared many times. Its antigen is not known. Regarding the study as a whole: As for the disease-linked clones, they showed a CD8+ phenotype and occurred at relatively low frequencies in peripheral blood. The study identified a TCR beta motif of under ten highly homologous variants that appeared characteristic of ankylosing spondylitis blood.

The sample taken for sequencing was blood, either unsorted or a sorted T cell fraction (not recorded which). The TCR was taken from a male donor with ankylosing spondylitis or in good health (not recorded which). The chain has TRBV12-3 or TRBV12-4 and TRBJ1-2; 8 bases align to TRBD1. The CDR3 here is CASSTTGGLPGYTF. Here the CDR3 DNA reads TGTGCCAGCAGTACTACAGGGGGACTTCCTGGCTACACCTTC.